The 7 T cell receptor beta chains below all came from one sample that was sequenced in a study of beta chain features in type 1 diabetes. Study conclusions and caveats: People with Type 1 diabetes carried modestly yet significantly shorter TCRB CDR3s in all four CD4+ subsets.

Reverse transcription of all isolated RNA meant that expressed TCRB transcripts were sequenced. The repertoire was sequenced with immunoSEQ multiplex PCR; TCRdb's copy has only in-frame clones and lacks some. There are 500,000 to 850,000 clones in the sample; 11% to 15% occur only once, and just under 0.04% lies in the top ten. No antigen has been assigned to these receptors. The sequenced material came from naive CD4+ T cells from blood. All receptors come from a man in his late teens or twenties with type 1 diabetes.

In the case of this clone: The same CDR3 arises from other DNA sequences in this sample as well. This chain joins TRBV9 and TRBJ2-1, with 7 bases aligning to TRBD2. With 0 bases clipped from V and 2 bases from J, the junction kept 2 bases outside the gene matches. There are 15 residues in the CDR3. Germline CDR1 and CDR2: SGDLS and YYNGEE. Written as DNA, the CDR3 is TGTGCCAGCAGCGTAGCGGGGGGTACCTACAATGAGCAGTTCTTC. It specifies CASSVAGGTYNEQFF.

The chain links TRBV10-1 to TRBJ2-2; D is undetermined. Trimming pared 6 bases from V and 1 base from J, leaving 3 bases between. The CDR3 runs to 12 residues. From germline, CDR1 is WNHNN and CDR2 SYGVQD (reference sequence). CDR3 sequence (DNA): TGCGCCAGCAGCCAGAACACCGGGGAGCTGTTTTTT. Its protein product is CASSQNTGELFF.

The chain uses TRBV4-3 and TRBJ1-1; D is ambiguous. CDR1 and CDR2 from the germline V gene are LGHNA and YSLEER. V was pared by 0 bases and J by 0 bases, with 11 bases between. The CDR3 runs 16 residues. The CDR3 protein is CASSQDSASMNTEAFF. Written as DNA, the CDR3 is TGCGCCAGCAGCCAAGATTCGGCATCGATGAACACTGAAGCTTTCTTT.

V usage is TRBV19 and J usage is TRBJ2-7; D gene unclear. CDR1 LNHDA and CDR2 SQIVND come from the germline V gene (reference sequence). The length of the CDR3 is 15 residues. The V end was cut by 5 bases, the J end by 6 bases, with 20 bases between. CDR3 sequence reads: CASSRGTNRGGEQYF. CDR3 coding DNA: TGTGCCAGTAGTCGCGGAACGAACCGCGGCGGCGAGCAGTACTTC.

The rearrangement uses TRBV4-3 and TRBJ2-1; possibly TRBD1 for D (6 bases). CDR3 length: 13 amino acids. CDR1 and CDR2 (germline): LGHNA, YSLEER. V was trimmed by 5 bases and J by 6 bases, leaving 11 bases between them. The CDR3 loop is CASSNDRSNEQFF. CDR3 nucleotides: TGCGCCAGCAGCAATGACAGGAGCAATGAGCAGTTCTTC.

The chain employs TRBV11-2 and TRBJ2-3; 7 bases match TRBD2. CDR3 length equals 14 residues. V shed 3 bases, J shed 5 bases, and the junction held 5 bases outside the gene matches. Germline-derived CDR1 and CDR2 are SGHAT and FQNNGV. The CDR3 is CASSFKASGDTQYF. The CDR3 DNA is TGTGCCAGCAGCTTTAAGGCTAGCGGAGATACGCAGTATTTT.

In this sample, this clone turned up a few times. The chain combines TRBV28 with TRBJ1-5; weak D call: TRBD1 (6 bases). Germline-derived CDR1 and CDR2 are MDHEN and SYDVKM. This CDR3 has 12 amino acids. The ends were cut back, 9 bases at V and 7 bases at J, with 13 bases in the middle. In DNA, the CDR3 is TGTGCCAGTTCGGGGGCGAGGCAGCCCCAGCATTTT. It yields the protein CASSGARQPQHF.